The sequence of this T cell receptor (beta chain) was determined in a study of vaccination effects on CD4 cells after COVID-19. About this clone: Antigen: not known.

The ends were cut back, 4 bases at V and 4 bases at J, with 15 bases in the middle. This CDR3 has 15 residues. Germline CDR1 is SGHDT and CDR2 is YYEEEE. General study results and limits: Healthy vaccinees had only 1 of 255 vaccine-induced clones cross-react with common cold coronaviruses.

Here immunoSEQ multiplex PCR was the method, and the copy in TCRdb shows in-frame clones only, minus some. Among around 24,000 clones listed, nearly 80% were seen once. Sequencing followed a ViraFEST assay step that expanded antigen-specific CD4+ T cells with viral peptide pools. At the end of 10 days of culture, CD4+ T cells were isolated. Participants got two doses of BNT162b2 or mRNA-1273 vaccine. On day 3 and again on day 7, half the medium was replaced with IL-2 medium. V gene TRBV5-6 combines with J gene TRBJ1-3; weak D call: TRBD1 (6 bases). Sequencing was performed on CD4+ T cells from PBMCs cultured with SARS-CoV-2 spike peptides, taken after COVID-19 vaccination. The sequence derives from a human donor who received a COVID-19 vaccine. Some clones in this sample may be carry-over from other donors' samples. In DNA form, the CDR3 reads TGTGCCAGCAGCAACACAGGGAACGGGGGAAACACCATATATTTT. Protein sequence: CASSNTGNGGNTIYF.